The clone carrying this T cell receptor (beta chain) appeared once. The sample originates from a study of control samples from healthy donors and cancer patients. Only in-frame clones appear in the TCRdb table, and some are missing; sequencing was by immunoSEQ multiplex PCR. The data hold about 150,000 clones, with around 92% observed a single time. Trimming removed 0 bases at V and 4 bases at J, with 12 bases between. The CDR3 totals 15 residues. Germline loops: CDR1 LNHDA, CDR2 SQIVND (reference sequence). V usage is TRBV19 and J usage is TRBJ2-5, with D perhaps TRBD1 (5 bases). Sequenced input: blood. This clonotype originated in a young man in good health. This CDR3 is CASSIEGRVRETQYF. The CDR3 region has the DNA TGTGCCAGTAGTATAGAAGGCAGGGTGAGAGAGACCCAGTACTTC.